Given below is one T cell receptor (beta chain) in context. Its antigen is still unknown. No base qualities exist here, and no much larger clone lies one base off it. The data derive from a study of blood T cell repertoires in COVID-19 (dated by TCRdb to 2018 to 2021). Background for the entire study: The collaborator samples originated in the United States, Italy and Spain and spanned the acute and convalescent phases of COVID-19. The material from the prospective study consisted of cDNA or gDNA derived from T cells, B-cell-depleted T cells, or PBMCs. The dataset comprised deeply sampled blood TCRbeta repertoires from subjects exposed to, actively infected with, or recovered from COVID-19. A freely available public database, intended as a resource for researchers studying the immune response to SARS-CoV-2, is where the repertoires were released. The samples were drawn from the first 160 participants of the ongoing ImmuneRACE study and from over a thousand subjects provided by 6 global collaborators. Sample metadata almost always included a de-identified subject ID, COVID-19 status, age in years and sex. Where available, HLA class I and class II types were taken from metadata supplied by the sample provider and were not determined by assay-based typing.

Collaborating institutions collected whole blood in K2EDTA tubes following their own protocols. For TCRbeta analysis, collaborators shipped samples as frozen whole blood, isolated PBMCs, or DNA extracted from either of those sample types. General study outcomes and caveats: Clinical and demographic metadata were provided uncurated, with the amount varying by source and participant.

The immunoSEQ Assay, a bias-controlled multiplex PCR, was used to amplify TCRbeta CDR3 regions from genomic DNA. In the source study's methods: Nucleated cell counts per sample were estimated from amplification of reference gene primers within the assay. To quantify the absolute abundance of each unique TCRbeta CDR3 rearrangement, sequence reads were collapsed and filtered. For each sample, productive Simpson clonality was calculated as the square root of Simpson's diversity index over productive rearrangements. TCRdb carries this immuneACCESS record with in-frame sequences only. Its versions omit some clonotypes, under half of them owing to an unresolved V gene in the studies checked, with the rest unexplained. That table furnishes V, J and clone size, whereas the DNA furnished D and trimming. Present in this sample are roughly 95,000 clones, around 82% of which were seen just once. The ten largest make up more than 5.5% of the sample.

This TCR was sampled from a man aged 45-65 years with active or convalescent COVID-19. Material for sequencing was peripheral blood.

For the CDR3, the sequence is CASSATWTLENQPQHF. The DNA sequence is given as TGTGCCAGCAGCGCCACATGGACATTGGAAAATCAGCCCCAGCATTTT. This chain is built from TRBV7-2 and TRBJ1-5; a weak D assignment points to TRBD1 (5 bases agree). The junction shows trimming of 5 bases on V and 4 bases on J, plus 18 bases between the germline ends. The germline V gene sets CDR1 to SGHTA and CDR2 to FQGNSA. CDR3 length: 16 amino acids, cysteine to phenylalanine. The sequence is cut down to CDR3 DNA, 48 bases in frame from base 1.